Detailed here is one TCR beta chain. V dropped 6 bases and J dropped 13 bases, with 16 bases sitting between them. The germline gives CDR1 PRHDT, CDR2 FYEKMQ (reference sequence). The CDR3 runs to 13 residues. This record comes from a study of technical replicates of blood from several donors. Sequencing used immunoSEQ multiplex PCR; TCRdb keeps in-frame clones, though not all of them. This sample has 87,000 or so clones, with about 90% found just once. The V and J genes are TRBV13 and TRBJ1-6; perhaps TRBD1 as D (6 bases). The sequence was collected from a human donor in good health. The sample was T cells isolated from PBMCs. CDR3: CASSPRGAGPLHF. The CDR3 DNA reads as TGTGCCAGCAGTCCTCGGGGGGCCGGTCCCCTCCACTTT.